Below, 20 T cell receptor beta chains from the same sample are listed, as sequenced in a study of blood T cell repertoires in COVID-19. Generated by immunoSEQ multiplex PCR, the TCRdb table keeps only in-frame clones and is missing some. The data contain about 160,000 clones, 80% to 85% of them singletons. Sequencing input: PBMCs or T cells enriched from blood (not recorded which). The source of these receptors is a woman aged 45 to 65 who had recovered from COVID-19.

This chain joins TRBV4-3 and TRBJ2-1; TRBD2 agrees at 11 bases. CDR1 is LGHNA, CDR2 YSLEER, per germline. This CDR3 region has 20 residues. The J segment lost 0 bases and the V segment lost 0 bases, leaving 10 bases of the junction unmatched. The CDR3 DNA follows: TGCGCCAGCAGCCAAGATAGAGTAGCGGGGGGGTTGAGCTCCTACAATGAGCAGTTCTTC. Translated: CASSQDRVAGGLSSYNEQFF.

The V gene is TRBV2, the J gene TRBJ2-1, with TRBD2 matching over 10 bases. Trimming took 7 bases from V and 7 from J; bases not matched to a gene: 4. Germline V gene data show CDR1 as SNHLY and CDR2 as FYNNEI. This CDR3 region has 13 residues. This CDR3 reads CASKPSGRNEQFF. DNA of the CDR3: TGTGCCAGCAAACCTAGCGGGAGAAATGAGCAGTTCTTC.

V gene TRBV5-5 combines with J gene TRBJ2-2; 7 nucleotides align to TRBD1. Germline CDR1 and CDR2: SGHKS and YYEKEE (reference sequence). The CDR3 contains 16 residues. Trimming removed 6 bases from V and 0 bases from J; junction bases left unmatched: 8. CDR3: CASTSPGTANTGELFF. The CDR3 DNA follows: TGTGCCAGCACCTCCCCCGGGACAGCGAACACCGGGGAGCTGTTTTTT.

This rearrangement joins TRBV2 to TRBJ1-5; D might be TRBD1 (5 bases). Trimming pared 3 bases from V and 6 bases from J, leaving 9 bases between. The CDR3 contains 13 residues. The V gene's germline CDR1 is SNHLY and CDR2 FYNNEI. Written as DNA, the CDR3 is TGTGCCAGCAGTGAGAGACAGCCTCAGCCCCAGCATTTT. Its translation is CASSERQPQPQHF. Based on the CDR3 plus reference TRBV2 and TRBJ1-5, the full variable domain is EPEVTQTPSHQVTQMGQEVILRCVPISNHLYFYWYRQILGQKVEFLVSFYNNEISEKSEIFDDQFSVERPDGSNFTLKIRSTKLEDSAMYFCASSERQPQPQHFGDGTRLSIL.

This clone was counted between two and nine times. This chain joins TRBV6-2 or TRBV6-3 and TRBJ1-5, with no clear D. V lost 3 bases and J 2 bases, leaving 5 bases between the germline ends. Per the germline V gene, CDR1 is MNHEY and CDR2 is SVGEGT. The CDR3 sequence is 13 residues long. The CDR3 spells CASSYAGNQPQHF. CDR3 nucleotide sequence: TGTGCCAGCAGTTATGCGGGCAATCAGCCCCAGCATTTT.

This chain joins TRBV27 and TRBJ1-1, with D possibly TRBD1 on 5 matching bases. Germline CDR1 is MNHEY and CDR2 is SMNVEV (reference sequence). This CDR3 is built from 13 residues. Trimming pared 2 bases from V and 8 bases from J, leaving 12 bases between. This CDR3 reads CASSLALGGEAFF. The CDR3 region has the DNA TGTGCCAGCAGTTTAGCATTGGGGGGGGAAGCTTTCTTT.

V is TRBV7-9 and J is TRBJ2-7, with TRBD1 matching over 9 bases. Trimming cost V 3 bases and J 5 bases; bases outside gene matches: 14. CDR3 length: 17 residues. From germline, CDR1 is SEHNR and CDR2 FQNEAQ (reference sequence). The CDR3: CASSLRGQGTPVDEQYF. CDR3 in DNA: TGTGCCAGCAGCTTGAGGGGACAGGGCACCCCCGTCGACGAGCAGTACTTC.

The chain is built from TRBV6-6 and TRBJ1-1, with D tentatively TRBD1 (5 bases). The germline V and J ends were trimmed by 5 bases and 4 bases, with 14 bases remaining between them. The CDR3 consists of 14 residues. CDR1 is MNHNY and CDR2 is SVGAGI in the germline V gene (reference sequence). The DNA of the CDR3 is TGTGCCAGCAGTGACAGTCTTTCGATCACTGAAGCTTTCTTT. Its protein product is CASSDSLSITEAFF.

The sample holds one count of this clone. This sample also contains other DNA sequences that code for the same CDR3. This chain links TRBV7-9 with TRBJ1-1; a weak D match, TRBD1 (6 bases). V was cut by 3 bases and J by 2 bases, with 10 bases left in between. Germline V gives CDR1 SEHNR, CDR2 FQNEAQ (reference sequence). The CDR3 has 14 residues. The CDR3 coding sequence is TGTGCCAGCAGCTTGGGGACACCTAACACTGAAGCTTTCTTT. Amino acid sequence: CASSLGTPNTEAFF.

CDR3 sequence (DNA): TGTGCCAGCAGTAAGACAGGGTCTGGGGCCAACGTCCTGACTTTC. Translation gives CASSKTGSGANVLTF. The gene calls are TRBV6-5 and TRBJ2-6; TRBD1 matches at 7 bases. The CDR3 totals 15 residues. The V segment lost 5 bases and the J segment 1 base; nucleotides outside the gene matches: 2. Germline V gene lookup returns CDR1 MNHEY and CDR2 SVGAGI.

The V call is TRBV5-1, the J call TRBJ2-7, with TRBD1 matching over 7 bases. Germline-derived CDR1 and CDR2 are SGHRS and YFSETQ. There are 16 residues in the CDR3. V lost 1 base, J lost 1 base, and 8 bases stayed unmatched. The CDR3 nucleotides read TGCGCCAGCAGCTTGCGTACAGGGGTCGGGTCCTACGAGCAGTACTTC. Protein: CASSLRTGVGSYEQYF. Looking up the rest from reference TRBV5-1 and TRBJ2-7 gives the full variable domain: KAGVTQTPRYLIKTRGQQVTLSCSPISGHRSVSWYQQTPGQGLQFLFEYFSETQRNKGNFPGRFSGRQFSNSRSEMNVSTLELGDSALYLCASSLRTGVGSYEQYFGPGTRLTVT.

CDR3 loop: CASSLGLAILTGELFF. The CDR3 bases are TGTGCCAGCAGCTTGGGACTAGCGATACTCACCGGGGAGCTGTTTTTT. The chain links TRBV5-5 to TRBJ2-2; 8 bases are a match to TRBD2. Germline CDR1 SGHKS, CDR2 YYEKEE (reference sequence). The CDR3 extends over 16 amino acids. V shed 0 bases, J shed 4 bases, and the junction held 5 bases outside the gene matches.

The chain recombines TRBV4-2 with TRBJ2-5, with 8 bases matching TRBD2. The CDR3 consists of 13 residues. V was pared by 8 bases and J by 3 bases, with 5 bases of the junction left unmatched. Germline V CDR1 and CDR2: LGHNA, YNFKEQ. As DNA, the CDR3 is TGTGCCAGCGGCCGGGGGGGCGAAGAGACCCAGTACTTC. It specifies CASGRGGEETQYF.

V and J are TRBV5-1 and TRBJ2-3; 7 nucleotides align to TRBD2. V was clipped by 0 bases and J by 0 bases; unmatched bases: 7. From germline, CDR1 is SGHRS and CDR2 YFSETQ. This CDR3 spans 17 amino acids. This CDR3 is CASSLGRYGGSTDTQYF. CDR3 coding DNA: TGCGCCAGCAGCTTGGGAAGGTACGGGGGGAGCACAGATACGCAGTATTTT. The full variable domain, in which reference TRBV5-1 and TRBJ2-3 provide the parts outside the CDR3, is KAGVTQTPRYLIKTRGQQVTLSCSPISGHRSVSWYQQTPGQGLQFLFEYFSETQRNKGNFPGRFSGRQFSNSRSEMNVSTLELGDSALYLCASSLGRYGGSTDTQYFGPGTRLTVL.

The genes are TRBV10-3 and TRBJ2-1; D is undetermined. The germline V gene encodes CDR1 ENHRY and CDR2 SYGVKD. This CDR3 spans 17 amino acids. Trimming removed 4 bases from V and 2 bases from J, with 18 bases in between. In DNA, the CDR3 is TGTGCCATCAGTGGGGCTCAGGTCTCCATTACCTACAATGAGCAGTTCTTC. Protein sequence: CAISGAQVSITYNEQFF.

The chain employs TRBV25-1 and TRBJ2-3; D unclear. Trimming shortened V by 4 bases and J by 1 base, and 9 bases separated the two germline ends. The CDR3 covers 14 residues. Germline CDR1 is MGHDK and CDR2 is SYGVNS. CDR3 coding DNA: TGTGCCAGCAGTGTTATCGGTGGCACAGATACGCAGTATTTT. This encodes CASSVIGGTDTQYF.

The chain couples TRBV7-2 to TRBJ1-2; D unresolved. The V gene's germline CDR1 is SGHTA and CDR2 FQGNSA. This CDR3 is 15 amino acids long. The V end was cut by 5 bases, the J end by 4 bases, with 17 bases between. The CDR3 loop reads CASSPSPGVGYGYTF. The CDR3 region has the DNA TGTGCCAGCAGCCCCAGTCCCGGGGTAGGCTATGGCTACACCTTC. Full variable domain (rest looked up from reference TRBV7-2 and TRBJ1-2): GAGVSQSPSNKVTEKGKDVELRCDPISGHTALYWYRQSLGQGLEFLIYFQGNSAPDKSGLPSDRFSAERTGGSVSTLTIQRTQQEDSAVYLCASSPSPGVGYGYTFGSGTRLTVV.

This clone showed up just a few times. V and J are TRBV29-1 and TRBJ1-1, with D possibly matching TRBD1 (6 bases). Trimming took 7 bases from V and 2 from J, leaving 14 bases between them. Germline V gene sequence: CDR1 SQVTM, CDR2 ANQGSEA. The CDR3 runs to 13 residues. The CDR3 loop is CSGRQQGNTEAFF. CDR3 in DNA: TGCAGCGGAAGGCAACAGGGAAACACTGAAGCTTTCTTT.

The V and J genes are TRBV29-1 and TRBJ2-3; tentative D call: TRBD2 (6 bases). V was trimmed by 4 bases and J by 2 bases, leaving 10 bases between them. The CDR3 runs to 13 residues. Germline V gives CDR1 SQVTM, CDR2 ANQGSEA. This chain's CDR3 is CSVAGGATDTQYF. CDR3 nucleotide sequence: TGCAGCGTTGCCGGGGGAGCCACAGATACGCAGTATTTT.

This sequence joins TRBV7-9 and TRBJ2-7; the match to TRBD1 covers 7 bases. J was trimmed by 2 bases and V by 3 bases; bases with no gene match: 7. The germline CDR1 and CDR2 sequences are SEHNR and FQNEAQ (reference sequence). The CDR3 has 15 residues. The CDR3 DNA sequence: TGTGCCAGCAGCTTCGACAGGGTAGGAGCCTACGAGCAGTACTTC. It codes for CASSFDRVGAYEQYF. Together with reference TRBV7-9 and TRBJ2-7, the CDR3 gives the full variable domain: DTGVSQNPRHKITKRGQNVTFRCDPISEHNRLYWYRQTLGQGPEFLTYFQNEAQLEKSRLLSDRFSAERPKGSFSTLEIQRTEQGDSAMYLCASSFDRVGAYEQYFGPGTRLTVT.